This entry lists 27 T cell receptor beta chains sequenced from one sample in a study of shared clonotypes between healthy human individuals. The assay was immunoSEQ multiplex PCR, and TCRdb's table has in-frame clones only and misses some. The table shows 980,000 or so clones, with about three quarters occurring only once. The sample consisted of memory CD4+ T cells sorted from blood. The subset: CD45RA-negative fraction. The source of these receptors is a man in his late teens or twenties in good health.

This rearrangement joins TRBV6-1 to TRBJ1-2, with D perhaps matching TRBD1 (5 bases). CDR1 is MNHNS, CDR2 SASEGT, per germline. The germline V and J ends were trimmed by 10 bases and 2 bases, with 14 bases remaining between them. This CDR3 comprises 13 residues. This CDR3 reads CATSNQGNYGYTF. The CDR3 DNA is TGTGCCACCTCCAATCAGGGAAACTATGGCTACACCTTC.

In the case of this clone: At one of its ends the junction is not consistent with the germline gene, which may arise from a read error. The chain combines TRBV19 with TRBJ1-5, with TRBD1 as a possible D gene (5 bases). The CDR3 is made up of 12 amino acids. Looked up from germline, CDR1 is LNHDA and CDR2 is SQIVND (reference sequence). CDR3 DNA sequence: TGTGCCAGTAGCTTCACCCGGGAGACAGTCTATTTT. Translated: CASSFTRETVYF.

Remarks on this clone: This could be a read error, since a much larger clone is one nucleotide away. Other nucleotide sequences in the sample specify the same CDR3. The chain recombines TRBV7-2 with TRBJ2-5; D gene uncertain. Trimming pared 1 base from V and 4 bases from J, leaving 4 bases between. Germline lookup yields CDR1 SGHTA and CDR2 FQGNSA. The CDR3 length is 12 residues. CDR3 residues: CASSLVRETQYF. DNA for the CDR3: TGTGCCAGCAGCTTAGTCCGAGAGACCCAGTACTTC.

CDR3 residues: CAISESENTEAFF. The CDR3 coding sequence is TGTGCCATCAGTGAGTCAGAGAACACTGAAGCTTTCTTT. The chain is built from TRBV10-3 and TRBJ1-1, with D hard to call. This CDR3 region has 13 residues. Trimming took 0 bases from V and 1 from J, leaving 3 bases between them. The germline CDR1 and CDR2 sequences are ENHRY and SYGVKD.

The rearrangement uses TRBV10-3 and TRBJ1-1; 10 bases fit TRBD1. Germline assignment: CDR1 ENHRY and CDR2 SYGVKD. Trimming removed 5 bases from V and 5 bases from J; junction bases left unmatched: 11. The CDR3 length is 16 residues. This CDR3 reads CAISIETGGDRTEAFF. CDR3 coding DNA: TGTGCCATCAGTATAGAGACAGGGGGCGATAGGACTGAAGCTTTCTTT.

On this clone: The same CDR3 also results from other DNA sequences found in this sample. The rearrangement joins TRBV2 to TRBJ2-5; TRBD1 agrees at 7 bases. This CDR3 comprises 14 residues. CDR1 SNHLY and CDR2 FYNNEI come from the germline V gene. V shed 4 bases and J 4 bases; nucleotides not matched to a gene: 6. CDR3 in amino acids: CASSGDRARETQYF. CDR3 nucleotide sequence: TGTGCCAGCAGTGGTGACAGGGCGCGAGAGACCCAGTACTTC. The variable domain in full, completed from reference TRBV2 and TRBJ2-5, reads EPEVTQTPSHQVTQMGQEVILRCVPISNHLYFYWYRQILGQKVEFLVSFYNNEISEKSEIFDDQFSVERPDGSNFTLKIRSTKLEDSAMYFCASSGDRARETQYFGPGTRLLVL.

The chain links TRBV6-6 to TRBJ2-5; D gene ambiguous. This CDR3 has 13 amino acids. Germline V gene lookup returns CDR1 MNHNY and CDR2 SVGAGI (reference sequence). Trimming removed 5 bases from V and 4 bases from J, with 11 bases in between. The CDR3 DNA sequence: TGTGCCAGCAGTGCCGTCTCCCTAGAGACCCAGTACTTC. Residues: CASSAVSLETQYF.

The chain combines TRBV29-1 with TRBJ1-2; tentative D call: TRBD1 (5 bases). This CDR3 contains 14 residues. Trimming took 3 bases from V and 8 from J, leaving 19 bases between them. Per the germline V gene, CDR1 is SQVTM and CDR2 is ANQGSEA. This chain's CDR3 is CSVDVAGLRGGYTF. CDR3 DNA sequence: TGCAGCGTTGATGTTGCGGGACTTAGAGGGGGCTACACCTTC.

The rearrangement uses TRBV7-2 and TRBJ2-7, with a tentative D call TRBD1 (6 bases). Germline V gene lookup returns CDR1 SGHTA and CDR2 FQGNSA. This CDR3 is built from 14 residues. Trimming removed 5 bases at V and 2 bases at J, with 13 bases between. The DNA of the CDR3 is TGTGCCAGCAGCCCACGACAGGTTCCCTACGAGCAGTACTTC. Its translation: CASSPRQVPYEQYF.

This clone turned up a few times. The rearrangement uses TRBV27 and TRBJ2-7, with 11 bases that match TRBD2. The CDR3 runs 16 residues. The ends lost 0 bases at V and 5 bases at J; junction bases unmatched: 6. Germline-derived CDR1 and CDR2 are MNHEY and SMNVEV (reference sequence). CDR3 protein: CASSLSSGGARNEQYF. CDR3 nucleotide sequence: TGTGCCAGCAGTTTATCTAGCGGGGGGGCCAGAAACGAGCAGTACTTC.

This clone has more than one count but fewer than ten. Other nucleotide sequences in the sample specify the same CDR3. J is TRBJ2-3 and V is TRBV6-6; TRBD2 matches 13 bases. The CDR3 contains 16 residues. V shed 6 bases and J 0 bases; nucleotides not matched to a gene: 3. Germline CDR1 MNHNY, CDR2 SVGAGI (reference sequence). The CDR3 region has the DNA TGTGCCAGCAGCCCGGGACTAGCGGGGAGCACAGATACGCAGTATTTT. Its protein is CASSPGLAGSTDTQYF.

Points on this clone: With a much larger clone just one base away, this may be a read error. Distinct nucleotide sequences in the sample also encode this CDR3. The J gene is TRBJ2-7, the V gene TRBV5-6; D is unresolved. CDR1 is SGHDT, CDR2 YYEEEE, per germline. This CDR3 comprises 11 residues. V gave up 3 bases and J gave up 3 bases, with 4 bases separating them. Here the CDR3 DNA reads TGTGCCAGCAGCTCGGGCTACGAGCAGTACTTC. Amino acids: CASSSGYEQYF.

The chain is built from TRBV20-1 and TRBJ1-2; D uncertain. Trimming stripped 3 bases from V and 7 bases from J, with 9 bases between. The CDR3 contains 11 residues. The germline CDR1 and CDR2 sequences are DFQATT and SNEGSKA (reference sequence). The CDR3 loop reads CSARRPGGYTF. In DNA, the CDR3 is TGCAGTGCTAGGCGCCCAGGTGGCTACACCTTC.

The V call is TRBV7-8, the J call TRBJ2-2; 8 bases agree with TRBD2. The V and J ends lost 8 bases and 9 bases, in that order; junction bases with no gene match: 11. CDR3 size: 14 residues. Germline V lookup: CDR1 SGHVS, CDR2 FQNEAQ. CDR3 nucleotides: TGTGCCAGCTACCTTCTAGCGGGCAAAAGGGAGCTGTTTTTT. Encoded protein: CASYLLAGKRELFF.

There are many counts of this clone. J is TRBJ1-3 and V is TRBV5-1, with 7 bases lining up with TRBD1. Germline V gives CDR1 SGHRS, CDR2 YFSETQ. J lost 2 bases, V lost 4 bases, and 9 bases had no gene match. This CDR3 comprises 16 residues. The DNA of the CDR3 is TGCGCCAGCAGCAACCTCCCGACAGGGACTGGAAACACCATATATTTT. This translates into CASSNLPTGTGNTIYF.

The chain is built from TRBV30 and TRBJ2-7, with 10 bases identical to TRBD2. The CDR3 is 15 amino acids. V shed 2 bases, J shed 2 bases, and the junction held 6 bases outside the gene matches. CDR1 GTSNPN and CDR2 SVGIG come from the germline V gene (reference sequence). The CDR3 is CAWSPAGGRTYEQYF. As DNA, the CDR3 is TGTGCCTGGAGTCCAGCGGGAGGGCGAACCTACGAGCAGTACTTC.

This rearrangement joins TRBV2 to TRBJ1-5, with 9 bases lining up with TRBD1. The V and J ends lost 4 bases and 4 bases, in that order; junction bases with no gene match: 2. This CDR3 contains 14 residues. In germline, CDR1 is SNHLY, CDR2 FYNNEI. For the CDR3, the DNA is TGTGCCAGCAGTGCTGACAGGGGGAATCAGCCCCAGCATTTT. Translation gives CASSADRGNQPQHF.

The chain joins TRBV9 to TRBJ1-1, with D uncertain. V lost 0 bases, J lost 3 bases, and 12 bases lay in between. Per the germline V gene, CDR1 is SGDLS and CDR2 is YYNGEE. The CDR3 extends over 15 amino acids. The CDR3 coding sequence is TGTGCCAGCAGCGTAGTGGCAGCCGGGTACACTGAAGCTTTCTTT. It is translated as CASSVVAAGYTEAFF.

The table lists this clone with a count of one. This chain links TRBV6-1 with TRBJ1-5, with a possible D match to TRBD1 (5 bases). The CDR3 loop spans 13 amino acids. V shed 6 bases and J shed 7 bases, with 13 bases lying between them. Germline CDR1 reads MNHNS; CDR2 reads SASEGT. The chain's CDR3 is CASSRERGQPQHF. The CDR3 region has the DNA TGTGCCAGCAGCAGGGAGCGGGGACAGCCCCAGCATTTT.

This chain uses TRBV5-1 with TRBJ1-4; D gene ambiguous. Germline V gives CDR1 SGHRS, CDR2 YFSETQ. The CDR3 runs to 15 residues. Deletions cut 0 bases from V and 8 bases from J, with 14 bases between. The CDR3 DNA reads TGCGCCAGCAGCTTGGGACACCGTGGGGAAGAAAAACTGTTTTTT. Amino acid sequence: CASSLGHRGEEKLFF.

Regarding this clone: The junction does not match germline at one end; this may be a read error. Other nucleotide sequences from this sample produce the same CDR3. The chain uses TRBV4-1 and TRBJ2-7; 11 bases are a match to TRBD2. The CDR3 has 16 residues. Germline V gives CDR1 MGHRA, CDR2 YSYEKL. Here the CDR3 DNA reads TGTGCCAGCAGCCAAGATTGGGGGACTAGCGGATACGAGCAGTACTTC. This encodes CASSQDWGTSGYEQYF.

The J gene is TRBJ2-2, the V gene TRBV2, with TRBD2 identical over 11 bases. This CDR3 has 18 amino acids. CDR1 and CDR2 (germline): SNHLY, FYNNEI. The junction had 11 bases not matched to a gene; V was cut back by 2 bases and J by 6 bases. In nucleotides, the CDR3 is TGTGCCAGCAGTGAAAAAATTAGGGGACTAGCGGCCTCCGGGGAGCTGTTTTTT. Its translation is CASSEKIRGLAASGELFF. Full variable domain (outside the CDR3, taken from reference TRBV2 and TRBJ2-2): EPEVTQTPSHQVTQMGQEVILRCVPISNHLYFYWYRQILGQKVEFLVSFYNNEISEKSEIFDDQFSVERPDGSNFTLKIRSTKLEDSAMYFCASSEKIRGLAASGELFFGEGSRLTVL.

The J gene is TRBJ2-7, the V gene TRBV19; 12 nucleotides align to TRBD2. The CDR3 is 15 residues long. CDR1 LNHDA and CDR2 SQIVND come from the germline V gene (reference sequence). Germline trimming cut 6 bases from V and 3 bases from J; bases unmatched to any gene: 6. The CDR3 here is CASRSTSGSFYEQYF. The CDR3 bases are TGTGCCAGTAGGTCGACTAGCGGGAGTTTCTACGAGCAGTACTTC. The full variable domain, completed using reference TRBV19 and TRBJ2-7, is DGGITQSPKYLFRKEGQNVTLSCEQNLNHDAMYWYRQDPGQGLRLIYYSQIVNDFQKGDIAEGYSVSREKKESFPLTVTSAQKNPTAFYLCASRSTSGSFYEQYFGPGTRLTVT.

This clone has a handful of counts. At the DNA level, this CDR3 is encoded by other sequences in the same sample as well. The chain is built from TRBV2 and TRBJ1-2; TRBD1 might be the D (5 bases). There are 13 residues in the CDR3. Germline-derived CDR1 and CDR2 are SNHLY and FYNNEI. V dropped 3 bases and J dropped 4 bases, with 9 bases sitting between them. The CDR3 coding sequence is TGTGCCAGCAGTGAGAGCGGGGCCTATGGCTACACCTTC. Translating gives CASSESGAYGYTF.

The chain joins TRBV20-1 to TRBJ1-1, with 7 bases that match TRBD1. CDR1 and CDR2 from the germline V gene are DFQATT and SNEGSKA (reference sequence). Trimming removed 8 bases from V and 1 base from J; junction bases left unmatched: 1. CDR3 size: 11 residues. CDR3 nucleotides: TGCAGTAGACAGGGGAACACTGAAGCTTTCTTT. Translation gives CSRQGNTEAFF.

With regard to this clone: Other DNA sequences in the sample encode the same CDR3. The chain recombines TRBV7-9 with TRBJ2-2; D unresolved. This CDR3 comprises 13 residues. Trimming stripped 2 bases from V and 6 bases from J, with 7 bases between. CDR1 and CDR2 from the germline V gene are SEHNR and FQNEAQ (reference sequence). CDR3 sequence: CASSLLGPGELFF. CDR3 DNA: TGTGCCAGCAGCTTATTAGGCCCCGGGGAGCTGTTTTTT.

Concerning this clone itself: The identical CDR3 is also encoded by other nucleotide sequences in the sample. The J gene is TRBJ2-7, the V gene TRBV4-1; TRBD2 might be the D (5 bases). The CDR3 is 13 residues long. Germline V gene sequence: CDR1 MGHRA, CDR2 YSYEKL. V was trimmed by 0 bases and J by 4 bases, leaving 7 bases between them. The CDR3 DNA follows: TGCGCCAGCAGCCAAGATGCGGGTTACGAGCAGTACTTC. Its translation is CASSQDAGYEQYF.